The following is a T cell receptor (beta chain) sequence with its context. Antigen specificity is unknown. This entry is derived from a study of cytomegalovirus exposure and HLA in healthy donors. The wider study: Of around 410 genotyped donors, roughly 80% grouped in the Caucasian-associated ancestry cluster.

Notes on the study in general: In terms of immune exposure information, only CMV serostatus was available. Presence/absence analyses assumed roughly uniform sequencing depth across donors, which may not hold.

Germline loops: CDR1 SGHVS, CDR2 FQNEAQ. The germline V and J ends were trimmed by 4 bases and 1 base, with 4 bases remaining between them. The CDR3 is 12 amino acids. A multiplex PCR was run with 60 Vbeta primers and 13 Jbeta primers. Repertoires were generated with immunoSEQ multiplex PCR, while TCRdb's copy carries only in-frame clones and drops some. The sample lists roughly 170,000 clones, more than 65% occurring once. Sequenced material: PBMCs. The chain links TRBV7-8 to TRBJ1-1; D ambiguous. This receptor was taken from a girl aged 2 to 10 in good health and CMV-seropositive. The CDR3 nucleotides are TGTGCCAGCAGCTATAGGAACACTGAAGCTTTCTTT. As protein: CASSYRNTEAFF. Full variable domain (remainder filled in from reference TRBV7-8 and TRBJ1-1): GAGVSQSPRYKVAKRGQDVALRCDPISGHVSLFWYQQALGQGPEFLTYFQNEAQLDKSGLPSDRFFAERPEGSVSTLKIQRTQQEDSAVYLCASSYRNTEAFFGQGTRLTVV.